The 6 T cell receptor beta chains below were found in one sample sequenced in a study of cytomegalovirus exposure and HLA in healthy donors. PCR primers comprised 60 Vbeta and 13 Jbeta primers. Method: immunoSEQ multiplex PCR; TCRdb's copy keeps in-frame clones and lacks some. The sample has about 150,000 clones; approximately 70% are singletons. Sequenced input: PBMCs. These receptors were obtained from a young woman in good health and CMV-seronegative.

In this sample, this clone turned up a few times. The chain employs TRBV7-2 and TRBJ2-4; a possible D gene is TRBD1 (6 bases). V was shortened by 3 bases and J by 8 bases, with 11 bases between the two germline ends. The length of the CDR3 is 13 residues. CDR1 and CDR2 from the germline V gene are SGHTA and FQGNSA. CDR3 amino acids: CASSLQNRDIQYF. CDR3 DNA: TGTGCCAGCAGCTTGCAAAACAGGGACATTCAGTACTTC. Together with reference TRBV7-2 and TRBJ2-4, the CDR3 gives the full variable domain: GAGVSQSPSNKVTEKGKDVELRCDPISGHTALYWYRQSLGQGLEFLIYFQGNSAPDKSGLPSDRFSAERTGGSVSTLTIQRTQQEDSAVYLCASSLQNRDIQYFGAGTRLSVL.

The gene calls are TRBV5-6 and TRBJ2-7, with a tentative D call TRBD2 (6 bases). From germline, CDR1 is SGHDT and CDR2 YYEEEE. With 4 bases removed from V and 5 bases from J, the gap between germline ends came to 10 bases. The CDR3 is 12 amino acids. CDR3 DNA: TGTGCCAGCAGCCTCGGGAGAAACGAGCAGTACGTC. Amino acid sequence: CASSLGRNEQYV.

V gene TRBV7-2 combines with J gene TRBJ2-1; D unresolved. The V and J ends lost 3 bases and 5 bases respectively, with 17 bases between them. This CDR3 contains 16 residues. CDR1 is SGHTA and CDR2 is FQGNSA in the germline V gene. The CDR3 DNA follows: TGTGCCAGCAGCTTGCGGCCGGCTAGTTTTGACAATGAGCAGTTCTTC. It codes for CASSLRPASFDNEQFF.

The chain links TRBV27 to TRBJ2-3; perhaps TRBD1 as D (6 bases). Trimming stripped 3 bases from V and 5 bases from J, with 9 bases between. Germline lookup yields CDR1 MNHEY and CDR2 SMNVEV (reference sequence). The CDR3 sequence is 13 residues long. The CDR3 coding sequence is TGTGCCAGCAGTTTCCCAGGGGTAGATACGCAGTATTTT. Protein product: CASSFPGVDTQYF.

The chain is built from TRBV5-1 and TRBJ2-1; 7 bases agree with TRBD2. The CDR3 has 13 amino acids. V shed 5 bases, J shed 6 bases, and the junction held 5 bases outside the gene matches. Germline V gives CDR1 SGHRS, CDR2 YFSETQ. CDR3 amino acids: CASSTPGGNEQFF. Written as DNA, the CDR3 is TGCGCCAGCAGTACACCGGGGGGCAATGAGCAGTTCTTC.

This clone occurred once. This chain uses TRBV27 with TRBJ1-1; a weak D match, TRBD1 (6 bases). Trimming shortened V by 3 bases and J by 5 bases, and 10 bases separated the two germline ends. In germline, CDR1 is MNHEY, CDR2 SMNVEV (reference sequence). The CDR3 is made up of 13 amino acids. CDR3 amino acids: CASSLDQGTEAFF. CDR3 coding DNA: TGTGCCAGCAGTTTGGATCAGGGGACTGAAGCTTTCTTT.